This T cell receptor (beta chain) emerged from a study of blood T cell repertoires in COVID-19. TCRdb's copy holds only in-frame clones and misses some; the assay was immunoSEQ multiplex PCR. Here the sample spans 200,000 to 250,000 clones, around four fifths being singletons. The V end lost 1 base, the J end lost 0 bases, and 14 bases lay between the germline ends. In germline, CDR1 is SGHRS, CDR2 YFSETQ. This CDR3 region has 17 residues. The chain employs TRBV5-1 and TRBJ1-3; D is possibly TRBD1 (6 bases). This clonotype originated in a woman in her 70s with active or convalescent COVID-19. The sequencing sample was made of peripheral blood. CDR3 coding DNA: TGCGCCAGCAGCTTGATCGGGACACAATCCTCTGGAAACACCATATATTTT. As protein: CASSLIGTQSSGNTIYF.